The entry that follows covers one T cell receptor beta chain sequence. Other DNA sequences of this sample code for an identical CDR3. This sample was taken from a study of blood T cell repertoires in COVID-19. This table comes from immunoSEQ multiplex PCR, and its TCRdb copy is limited to in-frame clones, with some not included. Here the sample spans approximately 25,000 clones, 75% to 85% being singletons. This clonotype was sampled from a woman in her 70s with COVID-19, enrolled during active disease. Sequenced material: peripheral blood.

The CDR3: CASSLSPSYEQYF. CDR3 coding DNA: TGTGCCAGCAGCTTGAGCCCCTCCTACGAGCAGTACTTC. The chain is built from TRBV11-2 and TRBJ2-7; D ambiguous. Trimming removed 3 bases from V and 0 bases from J, with 6 bases in between. CDR1 SGHAT and CDR2 FQNNGV come from the germline V gene. The CDR3 spans 13 residues.